These 28 T cell receptor beta chains originate from one sample sequenced in a study of shared T cell receptors in the human thymus. The table came from immunoSEQ multiplex PCR; TCRdb's copy has only in-frame clones and leaves some out. Among under 850,000 clones listed, 88% were seen once. These same data were also listed under a study on human thymus T cells.

What was sequenced was thymocytes. The receptors were gathered from a boy under two years old with a congenital heart defect.

The chain has TRBV18 and TRBJ2-1; D unclear. Germline V CDR1 and CDR2: KGHSH, LQKENI. V was cut by 0 bases and J by 10 bases, with 7 bases left in between. The CDR3 contains 12 residues. The CDR3 nucleotides are TGTGCCAGCTCACCACCGAGGTGGGAGCAGTTCTTC. Translating gives CASSPPRWEQFF.

This chain joins TRBV7-9 and TRBJ1-2, with 9 bases lining up with TRBD1. Trimming cost V 4 bases and J 4 bases; bases outside gene matches: 7. This CDR3 is built from 15 residues. The germline V gene encodes CDR1 SEHNR and CDR2 FQNEAQ (reference sequence). In nucleotides, the CDR3 is TGTGCCAGCAGCTCGCCGGGACAGGGAGGCTATGGCTACACCTTC. Translation gives CASSSPGQGGYGYTF.

This chain's CDR3 is CASSLPGGRVSDTEAFF. The CDR3 DNA is TGTGCCAGCAGCTTACCGGGGGGGAGGGTTAGTGACACTGAAGCTTTCTTT. The V gene is TRBV7-9, the J gene TRBJ1-1, with D possibly being TRBD1 (5 bases). V lost 2 bases and J 3 bases, leaving 19 bases between the germline ends. The CDR3 runs to 17 residues. Germline-derived CDR1 and CDR2 are SEHNR and FQNEAQ (reference sequence).

This chain joins TRBV25-1 and TRBJ2-2, with 12 bases matching TRBD1. The CDR3 contains 16 residues. The V and J ends lost 6 bases and 7 bases, in that order; junction bases with no gene match: 9. Germline V gene data show CDR1 as MGHDK and CDR2 as SYGVNS. The CDR3: CASRDPGTGGIGELFF. For the CDR3, the DNA is TGTGCCAGCAGGGACCCCGGGACAGGGGGCATCGGGGAGCTGTTTTTT.

A few counts support this clone. The rearrangement uses TRBV12-5 and TRBJ2-7; 7 bases align to TRBD1. The CDR3 loop spans 15 amino acids. V gave up 7 bases and J gave up 3 bases; unmatched junction bases: 12. Per the germline V gene, CDR1 is LGHNT and CDR2 is FRNRAP. CDR3 bases: TGTGCTAGTGCCCCCCGGAGTGACAGGGACTACGAGCAGTACTTC. This sequence encodes CASAPRSDRDYEQYF.

This clone has a handful of counts. The CDR3 loop reads CASTRNTIYF. The DNA for the CDR3 is TGTGCCAGCACCCGTAACACCATATATTTT. The chain recombines TRBV7-4 with TRBJ1-3; D not resolved. The germline V and J ends were trimmed by 7 bases and 7 bases, with 5 bases remaining between them. Germline V gene sequence: CDR1 SGHVT, CDR2 SQSDAQ. The CDR3 covers 10 residues. Complete variable domain (other parts from reference TRBV7-4 and TRBJ1-3): GAGVSQSPRYKVAKRGRDVALRCDSISGHVTLYWYRQTLGQGSEVLTYSQSDAQRDKSGRPSGRFSAERPERSVSTLKIQRTEQGDSAVYLCASTRNTIYFGEGSWLTVV.

V gene TRBV5-6 combines with J gene TRBJ1-2; 10 bases match TRBD1. Trimming took 4 bases from V and 5 from J; bases not matched to a gene: 8. CDR1 is SGHDT, CDR2 YYEEEE, per germline. The CDR3 runs to 15 residues. DNA for the CDR3: TGTGCCAGCAGCCACCGGGACAGGGGAGGGTATGGCTACACCTTC. This codes for CASSHRDRGGYGYTF.

This chain uses TRBV30 with TRBJ1-1, with 12 bases that match TRBD1. The CDR3 loop spans 14 amino acids. Germline CDR1 GTSNPN, CDR2 SVGIG (reference sequence). The V gene end was trimmed by 5 bases and the J gene end by 6 bases; junction bases not matched to a gene: 7. In DNA form, the CDR3 reads TGTGCCTGGCATCCGGGACAGGGGGCCCCTGAAGCTTTCTTT. Protein product: CAWHPGQGAPEAFF. Complete variable domain (other parts from reference TRBV30 and TRBJ1-1): SQTIHQWPATLVQPVGSPLSLECTVEGTSNPNLYWYRQAAGRGLQLLFYSVGIGQISSEVPQNLSASRPQDRQFILSSKKLLLSDSGFYLCAWHPGQGAPEAFFGQGTRLTVV.

CDR3 protein: CASSTRTGGPYEQYF. CDR3 DNA: TGTGCCAGCAGTACCCGGACAGGGGGCCCCTACGAGCAGTACTTC. This chain connects TRBV6-5 to TRBJ2-7, with 11 bases that match TRBD1. This CDR3 comprises 15 residues. Germline V gene sequence: CDR1 MNHEY, CDR2 SVGAGI. The V and J ends lost 5 bases and 2 bases, in that order; junction bases with no gene match: 5.

This clone was seen more than once but under ten times. The chain is built from TRBV4-2 and TRBJ2-2; the D is unclear. Looked up from germline, CDR1 is LGHNA and CDR2 is YNFKEQ. The CDR3 covers 14 residues. V was trimmed by 0 bases and J by 7 bases, leaving 9 bases between them. CDR3 sequence: CASSQDPINGELFF. The CDR3 nucleotides are TGTGCCAGCAGCCAAGATCCTATCAACGGGGAGCTGTTTTTT.

V gene TRBV19 combines with J gene TRBJ1-2; maybe TRBD1 (6 bases). CDR3 length equals 14 residues. Trimming took off 4 bases at V and 5 bases at J, with 14 bases between the two ends. From germline, CDR1 is LNHDA and CDR2 SQIVND (reference sequence). CDR3 protein: CASSRGQPGYGYTF. The CDR3 DNA reads TGTGCCAGTAGTAGAGGACAGCCAGGTTATGGCTACACCTTC.

The chain joins TRBV27 to TRBJ2-5; D not certain. CDR1 and CDR2 (germline): MNHEY, SMNVEV (reference sequence). Trimming shortened V by 6 bases and J by 2 bases, and 19 bases separated the two germline ends. The CDR3 is 16 residues long. The chain's CDR3 is CASSRLGAVSQETQYF. CDR3 coding DNA: TGTGCCAGCAGCCGACTCGGCGCGGTTTCTCAAGAGACCCAGTACTTC.

The chain is built from TRBV5-1 and TRBJ2-3; 7 nucleotides match TRBD2. The V and J ends lost 3 bases and 1 base, in that order; junction bases with no gene match: 8. CDR3 length equals 16 residues. Germline loops: CDR1 SGHRS, CDR2 YFSETQ. CDR3 in amino acids: CASSSTSEERTDTQYF. CDR3 coding DNA: TGCGCCAGCAGCTCCACTAGCGAGGAACGCACAGATACGCAGTATTTT.

This sequence joins TRBV20-1 and TRBJ1-1; 7 bases agree with TRBD1. CDR1 is DFQATT, CDR2 SNEGSKA, per germline (reference sequence). The trim removed 6 bases at V and 12 bases at J, leaving 7 bases unmatched. This CDR3 contains 10 residues. In DNA form, the CDR3 reads TGCAGTGCAATCCGGGACAGCACTTTCTTT. This translates into CSAIRDSTFF.

This clone was counted once. For the CDR3, the DNA is TGTGCCAGCAGTGAAGCGCGAACCTGTAACGGGAGGGTAGATACGCAGTATTTT. This encodes CASSEARTCNGRVDTQYF. V usage is TRBV2 and J usage is TRBJ2-3, with 8 bases fitting TRBD2. CDR3 size: 18 residues. J lost 5 bases, V lost 0 bases, and 13 bases had no gene match. Looked up from germline, CDR1 is SNHLY and CDR2 is FYNNEI.

V is TRBV11-2 and J is TRBJ2-7; 7 bases align to TRBD2. J lost 4 bases, V lost 0 bases, and 12 bases had no gene match. The CDR3 has 17 residues. Germline V CDR1 and CDR2: SGHAT, FQNNGV. The CDR3 here is CASSLELRRESGYEQYF. DNA for the CDR3: TGTGCCAGCAGCTTAGAGCTCCGGCGGGAGAGCGGTTACGAGCAGTACTTC.

This chain connects TRBV7-3 to TRBJ2-2, with 9 bases aligning to TRBD2. V shed 5 bases and J 1 base; nucleotides not matched to a gene: 14. Germline lookup yields CDR1 SGHTA and CDR2 FQGTGA. The CDR3 has 19 residues. The CDR3 sequence is CASSNRTSAPWGNTGELFF. The CDR3 nucleotides read TGTGCCAGCAGCAATAGGACTAGCGCCCCCTGGGGGAACACCGGGGAGCTGTTTTTT.

In regard to this clone: Other DNA sequences in this specimen translate into the identical CDR3. This chain uses TRBV7-9 with TRBJ2-5; 10 nucleotides align to TRBD1. The V and J ends lost 5 bases and 4 bases, in that order; junction bases with no gene match: 4. Per germline, CDR1 SEHNR and CDR2 FQNEAQ (reference sequence). This CDR3 comprises 14 residues. The CDR3: CASSPGQGGETQYF. The CDR3 coding sequence is TGTGCCAGCAGCCCAGGACAGGGGGGAGAGACCCAGTACTTC. The full variable domain, its missing parts supplied by reference TRBV7-9 and TRBJ2-5, is DTGVSQNPRHKITKRGQNVTFRCDPISEHNRLYWYRQTLGQGPEFLTYFQNEAQLEKSRLLSDRFSAERPKGSFSTLEIQRTEQGDSAMYLCASSPGQGGETQYFGPGTRLLVL.

V usage is TRBV27 and J usage is TRBJ2-2; D might be TRBD2 (5 bases). Germline-derived CDR1 and CDR2 are MNHEY and SMNVEV (reference sequence). The V and J ends lost 4 bases and 1 base respectively, with 10 bases between them. The CDR3 runs 15 residues. This CDR3 is CASSSLGENTGELFF. The CDR3 bases are TGTGCCAGCAGTTCACTAGGAGAGAACACCGGGGAGCTGTTTTTT.

The genes are TRBV19 and TRBJ1-5; D might be TRBD1 (5 bases). Germline CDR1 is LNHDA and CDR2 is SQIVND (reference sequence). This CDR3 region has 14 residues. V was shortened by 6 bases and J by 0 bases, with 9 bases between the two germline ends. This chain's CDR3 is CASSRQISNQPQHF. The CDR3 DNA reads TGTGCCAGTAGCAGACAGATTAGCAATCAGCCCCAGCATTTT.

The chain carries TRBV11-2 and TRBJ2-5, with 14 bases lining up with TRBD2. Germline CDR1 and CDR2: SGHAT and FQNNGV. V gave up 3 bases and J gave up 4 bases; unmatched junction bases: 10. CDR3 length: 18 residues. CDR3 sequence reads: CASSLTGTSGSIPETQYF. CDR3 DNA sequence: TGTGCCAGCAGCTTGACCGGGACTAGCGGGAGTATCCCAGAGACCCAGTACTTC.

The gene calls are TRBV11-2 and TRBJ2-7; 8 positions match TRBD1. In germline, CDR1 is SGHAT, CDR2 FQNNGV. V lost 4 bases to trimming and J lost 0 bases; unmatched junction nucleotides: 5. The CDR3 sequence is 15 residues long. CDR3 in DNA: TGTGCCAGCAGCTGGTGGACAGGGAGCTCCTACGAGCAGTACTTC. Its protein is CASSWWTGSSYEQYF. The complete variable domain, with remaining parts taken from reference TRBV11-2 and TRBJ2-7, reads EAGVAQSPRYKIIEKRQSVAFWCNPISGHATLYWYQQILGQGPKLLIQFQNNGVVDDSQLPKDRFSAERLKGVDSTLKIQPAKLEDSAVYLCASSWWTGSSYEQYFGPGTRLTVT.

V is TRBV25-1 and J is TRBJ2-7; D may be TRBD2 (6 bases). The V end was cut by 6 bases, the J end by 2 bases, with 8 bases between. The CDR3 consists of 12 residues. Germline CDR1 is MGHDK and CDR2 is SYGVNS. The CDR3 bases are TGTGCCAGCAGGGAGGGTCCCTACGAGCAGTACTTC. This sequence encodes CASREGPYEQYF.

The V gene is TRBV30, the J gene TRBJ2-5; a weak D match, TRBD1 (5 bases). The CDR3 length is 15 residues. With 3 bases removed from V and 4 bases from J, the gap between germline ends came to 18 bases. Germline CDR1 is GTSNPN and CDR2 is SVGIG (reference sequence). The CDR3 DNA reads as TGTGCCTGGAGGACACAGGACCGACGAGGAGAGACCCAGTACTTC. Encoded protein: CAWRTQDRRGETQYF. The full variable domain, completed using reference TRBV30 and TRBJ2-5, is SQTIHQWPATLVQPVGSPLSLECTVEGTSNPNLYWYRQAAGRGLQLLFYSVGIGQISSEVPQNLSASRPQDRQFILSSKKLLLSDSGFYLCAWRTQDRRGETQYFGPGTRLLVL.

The chain uses TRBV14 and TRBJ2-1; D remains unclear. V dropped 0 bases and J dropped 3 bases, with 9 bases sitting between them. The CDR3 totals 15 residues. CDR1 is SGHDN, CDR2 FVKESK, per germline. CDR3 DNA: TGTGCCAGCAGCCAAGATCCTAAAGACTACAATGAGCAGTTCTTC. Protein product: CASSQDPKDYNEQFF.

The chain uses TRBV4-3 and TRBJ2-5, with TRBD2 matching over 7 bases. The CDR3 consists of 16 residues. Germline loops: CDR1 LGHNA, CDR2 YSLEER. Unmatched junction bases numbered 12, after V lost 3 bases and J lost 5 bases. CDR3 in DNA: TGCGCCAGCAGCCAGAGGGCGGGGGTAGGAGTGGAGACCCAGTACTTC. The encoded protein is CASSQRAGVGVETQYF.

The rearrangement uses TRBV18 and TRBJ2-7; 11 bases are a match to TRBD2. The CDR3 runs to 14 residues. Per the germline V gene, CDR1 is KGHSH and CDR2 is LQKENI. V was pared by 8 bases and J by 9 bases, with 12 bases of the junction left unmatched. CDR3 coding DNA: TGTGCCAGCGCCGAGCCTAGCGGGAGGCCGAGGCAGTACTTC. Translated, it gives CASAEPSGRPRQYF.

The J gene is TRBJ2-7, the V gene TRBV28; D is possibly TRBD1 (6 bases). This CDR3 is built from 17 residues. V lost 8 bases and J lost 2, with 25 bases in between. The V gene's germline CDR1 is MDHEN and CDR2 SYDVKM. CDR3 amino acids: CASGGSLRPSVPYEQYF. CDR3 coding DNA: TGTGCCAGCGGGGGCAGCCTCCGCCCTAGTGTGCCCTACGAGCAGTACTTC.